The 3 T cell receptor beta chains below come from one sample, sequenced in a study of T-cell memory formation after mild COVID-19. TCRdb ran MiXCR on the 5' RACE reads and lists one entry per CDR3 protein. The profile covers 250,000 to 350,000 distinct CDR3 sequences, with roughly a fifth appearing a single time and around a fifth taken by the ten largest. The specimen sequenced was PBMCs or a T cell subset sorted from them (not recorded which). These receptors all stem from a man younger than 35 who had mild COVID-19 (a few samples of this study predate the infection). Cell type and time point are not known.

This clonotype turned up a few times. This rearrangement joins TRBV6-1 to TRBJ2-1; 8 bases match TRBD2. The CDR3 consists of 16 residues. J lost 6 bases, V lost 3 bases, and 10 bases had no gene match. Germline values: CDR1 MNHNS, CDR2 SASEGT. This CDR3 reads CASSDPGGPGGNEQFF. In nucleotides, the CDR3 is TGTGCCAGCAGTGACCCGGGGGGGCCGGGTGGCAATGAGCAGTTCTTC.

This clonotype was counted ten times or more. V gene TRBV6-2 or TRBV6-3 combines with J gene TRBJ2-5; tentatively, D is TRBD1 (5 bases). The ends were cut back, 5 bases at V and 2 bases at J, with 15 bases in the middle. Per the germline V gene, CDR1 is MNHEY and CDR2 is SVGEGT. This CDR3 has 15 residues. CDR3 protein: CASSDLRQMQETQYF. CDR3 nucleotide sequence: TGTGCCAGCAGTGACCTCAGACAGATGCAAGAGACCCAGTACTTC.

The V call is TRBV3-1, the J call TRBJ2-2; D remains ambiguous. This CDR3 contains 15 residues. Germline V gene sequence: CDR1 LGHDT, CDR2 YNNKEL (reference sequence). V lost 0 bases to trimming and J lost 4 bases, with 9 bases between them. The CDR3, as DNA: TGTGCCAGCAGCCAAGATCTGGCCCTCACCGGGGAGCTGTTTTTT. Amino acids: CASSQDLALTGELFF.